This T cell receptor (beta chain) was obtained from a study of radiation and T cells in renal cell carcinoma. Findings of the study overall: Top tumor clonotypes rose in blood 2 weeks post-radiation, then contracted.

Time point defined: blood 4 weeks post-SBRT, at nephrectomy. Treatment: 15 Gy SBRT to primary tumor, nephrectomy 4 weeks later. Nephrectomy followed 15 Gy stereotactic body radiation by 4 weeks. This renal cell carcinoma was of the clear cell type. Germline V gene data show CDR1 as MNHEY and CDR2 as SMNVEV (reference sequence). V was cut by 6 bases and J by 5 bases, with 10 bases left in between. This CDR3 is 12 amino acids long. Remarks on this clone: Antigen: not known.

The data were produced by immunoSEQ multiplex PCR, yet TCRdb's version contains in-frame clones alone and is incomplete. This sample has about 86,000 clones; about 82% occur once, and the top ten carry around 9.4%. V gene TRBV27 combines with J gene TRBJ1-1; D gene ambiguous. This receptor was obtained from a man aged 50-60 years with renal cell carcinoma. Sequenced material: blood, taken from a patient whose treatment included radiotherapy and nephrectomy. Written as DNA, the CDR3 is TGTGCCAGCAGCGTAGGAGGAACTGAAGCTTTCTTT. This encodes CASSVGGTEAFF.